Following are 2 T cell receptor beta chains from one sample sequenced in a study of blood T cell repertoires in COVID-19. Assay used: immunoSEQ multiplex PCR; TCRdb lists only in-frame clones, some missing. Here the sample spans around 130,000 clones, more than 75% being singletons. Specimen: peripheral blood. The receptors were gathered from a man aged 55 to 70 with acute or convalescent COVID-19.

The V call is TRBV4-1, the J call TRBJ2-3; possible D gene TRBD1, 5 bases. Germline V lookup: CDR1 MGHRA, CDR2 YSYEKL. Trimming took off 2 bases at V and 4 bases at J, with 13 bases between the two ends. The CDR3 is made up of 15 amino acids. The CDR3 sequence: CASSQNQGFADTQYF. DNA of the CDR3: TGCGCCAGCAGCCAAAACCAGGGTTTCGCAGATACGCAGTATTTT.

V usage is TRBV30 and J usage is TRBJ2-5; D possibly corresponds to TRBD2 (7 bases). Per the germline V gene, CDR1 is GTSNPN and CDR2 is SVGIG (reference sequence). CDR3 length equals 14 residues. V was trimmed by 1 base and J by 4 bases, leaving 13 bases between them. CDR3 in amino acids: CAWSGGGGTETQYF. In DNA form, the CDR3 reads TGTGCCTGGAGTGGGGGGGGCGGGACAGAGACCCAGTACTTC.